The T cell receptor (beta chain) under discussion was sequenced for a study of HIV-infected children after antiretroviral therapy interruption. The overall study: Most children had recorded EBV and CMV exposure. Interruption-arm sampling covered weeks 0, 12, interruption end (24 or 48), and about 3 years post-study. Study-wide findings and caveats: The Gini coefficient of naive CD4+ repertoires rose, returning to baseline by 3 years.

The TCR library was built from RNA with a 3' RACE protocol and unique molecular identifiers. MiXCR was run by TCRdb on the 3' RACE reads, yielding one entry per CDR3 protein. The sample includes approximately 89,000 distinct CDR3 sequences, about 7.2% of them seen just once. Treatment indicated: PENTA 11 planned treatment interruption arm or continuous ART arm. Germline V gene data show CDR1 as SQVTM and CDR2 as ANQGSEA. The V gene lost 5 bases and the J gene lost 5 bases, with 9 bases spanning the gap. This CDR3 comprises 11 residues. This clonotype has at least ten counts. Its antigen is currently unknown.

The receptor was derived from a pool of human donors with HIV. Sequenced material: CD45RA+ CD4+ T cells from PBMCs, pooled from several time points, taken from a donor given antiretroviral therapy, either interrupted or continuous. Subset described: naive CD4+ CD45RA+ CD45RO- T cells. The chain employs TRBV29-1 and TRBJ1-2, with D perhaps TRBD1 (6 bases). The chain's CDR3 is CSVMGAYGYTF. In nucleotides, the CDR3 is TGCAGCGTTATGGGGGCATATGGCTACACCTTC.